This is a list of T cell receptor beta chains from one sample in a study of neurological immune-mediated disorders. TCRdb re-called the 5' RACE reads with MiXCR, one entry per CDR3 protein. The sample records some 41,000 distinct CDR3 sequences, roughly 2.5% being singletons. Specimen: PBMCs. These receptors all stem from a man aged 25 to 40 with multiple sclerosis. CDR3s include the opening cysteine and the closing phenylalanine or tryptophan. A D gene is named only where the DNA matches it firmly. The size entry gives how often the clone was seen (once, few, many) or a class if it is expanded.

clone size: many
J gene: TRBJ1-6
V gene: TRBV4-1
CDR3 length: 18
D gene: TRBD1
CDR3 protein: CASSQDVGTGAINSPLHF
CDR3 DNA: TGCGCCAGCAGCCAAGATGTCGGGACAGGGGCCATTAATTCACCCCTCCACTTT

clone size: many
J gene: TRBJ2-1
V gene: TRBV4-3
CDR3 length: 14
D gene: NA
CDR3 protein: CASSQDRTNHEQFF
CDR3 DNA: TGCGCCAGCAGCCAAGATAGGACGAACCATGAGCAGTTCTTC

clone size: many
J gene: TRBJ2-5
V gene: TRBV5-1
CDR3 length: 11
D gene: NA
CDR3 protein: CASRSLETQYF
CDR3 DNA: TGCGCCAGCAGAAGTTTGGAGACCCAGTACTTC

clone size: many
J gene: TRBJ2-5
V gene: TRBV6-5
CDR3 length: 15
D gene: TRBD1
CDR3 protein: CASSLTGGLQETQYF
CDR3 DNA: TGTGCCAGCAGTTTGACAGGGGGGCTCCAAGAGACCCAGTACTTC

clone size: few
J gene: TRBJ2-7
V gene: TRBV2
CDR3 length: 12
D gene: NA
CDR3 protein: CASSPGTREQYF
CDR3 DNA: TGTGCCAGCAGTCCCGGGACGCGCGAGCAGTACTTC

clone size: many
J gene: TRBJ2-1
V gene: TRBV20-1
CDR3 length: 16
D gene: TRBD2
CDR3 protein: CSAAPGTSGNYNEQFF
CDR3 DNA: TGCAGTGCTGCCCCCGGGACTAGCGGGAACTACAATGAGCAGTTCTTC

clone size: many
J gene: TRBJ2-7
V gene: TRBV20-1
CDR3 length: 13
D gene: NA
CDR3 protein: CSARDGYTYEQYF
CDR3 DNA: TGCAGTGCTAGAGATGGTTATACCTACGAGCAGTACTTC

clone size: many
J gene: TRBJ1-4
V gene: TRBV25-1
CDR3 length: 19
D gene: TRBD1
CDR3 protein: CASSDHAGTGLYRREKLFF
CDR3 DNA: TGTGCCAGCAGTGACCACGCGGGGACAGGGCTCTACAGGCGTGAAAAACTGTTTTTT

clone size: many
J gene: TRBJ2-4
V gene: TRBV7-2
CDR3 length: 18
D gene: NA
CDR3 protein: CASSLVAGTGLAKNIQYF
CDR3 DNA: TGTGCCAGCAGCTTAGTTGCGGGGACCGGGTTGGCCAAAAACATTCAGTACTTC

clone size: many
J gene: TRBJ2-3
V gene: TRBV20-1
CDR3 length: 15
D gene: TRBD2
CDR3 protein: CSAYRLAGDTDTQYF
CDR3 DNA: TGCAGTGCATATAGACTAGCGGGGGACACAGATACGCAGTATTTT

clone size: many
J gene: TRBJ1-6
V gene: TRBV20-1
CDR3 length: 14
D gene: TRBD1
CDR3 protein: CSAEGQEDNSPLHF
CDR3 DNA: TGCAGTGCCGAGGGACAGGAAGATAATTCACCCCTCCACTTT

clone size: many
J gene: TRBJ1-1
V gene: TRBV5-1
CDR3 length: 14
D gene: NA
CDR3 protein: CASSLAIRNLEAFF
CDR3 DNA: TGCGCCAGCAGCTTGGCCATCAGGAACCTTGAAGCTTTCTTT

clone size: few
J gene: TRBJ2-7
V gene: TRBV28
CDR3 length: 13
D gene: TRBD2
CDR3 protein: CASTGTTPYEQYF
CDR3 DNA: TGTGCCAGCACCGGGACTACGCCCTACGAGCAGTACTTC

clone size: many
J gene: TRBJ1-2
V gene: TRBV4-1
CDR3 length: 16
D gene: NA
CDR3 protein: CASSQEGVSNRPHYTF
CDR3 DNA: TGCGCCAGCAGCCAAGAAGGCGTCAGTAATCGCCCACACTACACCTTC

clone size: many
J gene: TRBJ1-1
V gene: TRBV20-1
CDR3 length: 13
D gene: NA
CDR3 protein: CSASLLGNTEAFF
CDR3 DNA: TGCAGTGCTAGTTTATTGGGTAACACTGAAGCTTTCTTT

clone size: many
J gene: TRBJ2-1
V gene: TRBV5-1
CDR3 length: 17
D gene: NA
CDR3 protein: CASSLGGKEVTYNEQFF
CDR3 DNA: TGCGCCAGCAGCTTGGGGGGGAAGGAGGTCACCTACAATGAGCAGTTCTTC

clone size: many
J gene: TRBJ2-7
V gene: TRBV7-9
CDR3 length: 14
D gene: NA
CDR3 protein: CASSSQRATYEQYF
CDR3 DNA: TGTGCCAGCAGCAGCCAAAGAGCCACCTACGAGCAGTACTTC

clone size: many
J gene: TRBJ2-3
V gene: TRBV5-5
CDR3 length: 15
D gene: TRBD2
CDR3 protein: CASSQTSGVPDTQYF
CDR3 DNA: TGTGCCAGCAGCCAGACTAGCGGGGTTCCAGATACGCAGTATTTT

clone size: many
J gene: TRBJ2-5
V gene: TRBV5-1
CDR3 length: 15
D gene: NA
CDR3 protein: CASSPSSGGMETQYF
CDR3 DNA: TGCGCCAGCAGCCCATCCAGTGGGGGGATGGAGACCCAGTACTTC

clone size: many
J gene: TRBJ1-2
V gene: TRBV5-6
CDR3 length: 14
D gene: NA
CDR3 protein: CASSLRQGSYGYTF
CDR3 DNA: TGTGCCAGCAGCCTACGGCAGGGAAGTTATGGCTACACCTTC

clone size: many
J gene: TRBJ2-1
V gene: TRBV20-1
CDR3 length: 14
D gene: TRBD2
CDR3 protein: CSASKAGSYNEQFF
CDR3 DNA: TGCAGTGCTAGCAAAGCGGGATCCTACAATGAGCAGTTCTTC

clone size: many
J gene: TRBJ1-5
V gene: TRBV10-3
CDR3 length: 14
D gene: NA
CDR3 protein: CAIGPGEINQPQHF
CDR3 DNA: TGTGCCATCGGACCGGGCGAAATAAATCAGCCCCAGCATTTT

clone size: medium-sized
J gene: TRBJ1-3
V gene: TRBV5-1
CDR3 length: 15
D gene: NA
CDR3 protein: CASSPTGTAGNTIYF
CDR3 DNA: TGCGCCAGCAGCCCAACCGGGACGGCGGGAAACACCATATATTTT

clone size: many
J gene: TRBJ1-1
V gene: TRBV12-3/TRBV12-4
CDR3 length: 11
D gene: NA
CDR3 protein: CASSRRAEAFF
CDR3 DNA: TGTGCCAGCAGCCGGCGGGCTGAAGCTTTCTTT

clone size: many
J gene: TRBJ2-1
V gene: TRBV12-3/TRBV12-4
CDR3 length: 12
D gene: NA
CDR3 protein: CASTQGRDEQFF
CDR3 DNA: TGTGCCAGCACTCAAGGACGGGATGAGCAGTTCTTC

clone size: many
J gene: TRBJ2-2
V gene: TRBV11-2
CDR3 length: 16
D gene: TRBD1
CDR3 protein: CASSSGDSYTGWELFF
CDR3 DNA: TGTGCCAGCAGCTCAGGGGACAGCTACACCGGTTGGGAGCTGTTTTTT

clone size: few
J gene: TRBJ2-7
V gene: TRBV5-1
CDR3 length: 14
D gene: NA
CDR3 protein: CASSAFGGGGEQYF
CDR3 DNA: TGCGCCAGCAGCGCGTTCGGAGGAGGGGGCGAGCAGTACTTC

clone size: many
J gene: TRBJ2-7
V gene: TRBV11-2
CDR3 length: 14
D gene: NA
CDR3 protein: CASRRLDSPYEQYF
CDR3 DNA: TGTGCCAGCAGACGACTCGACAGTCCCTACGAGCAGTACTTC

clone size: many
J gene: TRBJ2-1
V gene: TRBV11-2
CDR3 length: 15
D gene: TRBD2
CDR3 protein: CASSLTGLADNEQFF
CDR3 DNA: TGTGCCAGCAGCTTAACGGGACTAGCGGACAATGAGCAGTTCTTC